Below, 14 T cell receptor beta chains from the same sample are listed, as sequenced in a study of blood T cell repertoires in COVID-19 (dated by TCRdb to the early 2020s). Library construction relied on the immunoSEQ multiplex PCR assay. What TCRdb holds here is the immuneACCESS table cut down to in-frame rearrangements. Part of the clones is not present; checked against another copy, under half of the missing clones reflect an unresolved V gene, and the others are unexplained. This sample is represented by nearly 90,000 clones; 88% of them were singletons. 11% of the sample is in the top ten clones. Sequenced input: peripheral blood. Source of these receptors: a man at least 80 years old with acute or convalescent COVID-19.

The rearrangement links TRBV2 to TRBJ1-3; no definite D call. V dropped 5 bases and J dropped 3 bases, with 5 bases sitting between them. In germline, CDR1 is SNHLY, CDR2 FYNNEI. This CDR3 has 12 amino acids. CDR3 protein: CASSYSGNTIYF. CDR3 bases: TGTGCCAGCAGTTACAGTGGAAACACCATATATTTT.

The rearrangement uses TRBV19 and TRBJ1-1; no reliable D call. With 2 bases removed from V and 0 bases from J, the gap between germline ends came to 7 bases. CDR1 is LNHDA, CDR2 SQIVND, per germline (reference sequence). The CDR3 is made up of 14 amino acids. The CDR3 region has the DNA TGTGCCAGTAGTATACGGAGACTGAACACTGAAGCTTTCTTT. It codes for CASSIRRLNTEAFF.

V and J are TRBV29-1 and TRBJ2-3; 8 nucleotides match TRBD1. The CDR3 contains 12 residues. Losses at the gene ends were 6 bases for V and 5 bases for J; bases not matched to a gene: 4. Germline CDR1 is SQVTM and CDR2 is ANQGSEA. CDR3 bases: TGCAGCGTGGAACAGGGGGTAGATACGCAGTATTTT. Amino acids: CSVEQGVDTQYF.

This chain connects TRBV6-5 to TRBJ2-7, with D perhaps matching TRBD2 (6 bases). Germline V gives CDR1 MNHEY, CDR2 SVGAGI. Trimming stripped 4 bases from V and 3 bases from J, with 16 bases between. The CDR3 runs to 15 residues. The CDR3 reads CASSSRGSGYYEQYF. The DNA of the CDR3 is TGTGCCAGCAGTTCCCGGGGGTCGGGGTACTACGAGCAGTACTTC.

The table lists this clone with a few counts. The chain recombines TRBV6-1 with TRBJ1-2; TRBD1 agrees at 10 bases. The CDR3 runs to 17 residues. V trimming: 3 bases; J trimming: 4 bases; junction bases outside the gene matches: 11. Germline loops: CDR1 MNHNS, CDR2 SASEGT. CDR3 sequence reads: CASSDLGQGTGIYGYTF. CDR3 nucleotide sequence: TGTGCCAGCAGTGACCTGGGACAGGGGACTGGGATCTATGGCTACACCTTC.

This clone was recorded once. The rearrangement links TRBV4-1 to TRBJ1-1, with D perhaps TRBD1 (6 bases). Per the germline V gene, CDR1 is MGHRA and CDR2 is YSYEKL. The CDR3 sequence is 13 residues long. The V gene lost 1 base and the J gene lost 10 bases, with 13 bases spanning the gap. The CDR3 DNA is TGCGCCAGCAGCCAAGGGCAGGGGTGGGGAGCTTTCTTT. The encoded protein is CASSQGQGWGAFF.

V gene TRBV15 combines with J gene TRBJ1-5; a possible D gene is TRBD1 (5 bases). The germline V gene has CDR1 LNHNV and CDR2 YYDKDF (reference sequence). The CDR3 totals 13 residues. V gave up 3 bases and J gave up 3 bases, with 6 bases separating them. The DNA of the CDR3 is TGTGCCACCAGCAGGGGACTCAATCAGCCCCAGCATTTT. It translates to CATSRGLNQPQHF.

This rearrangement joins TRBV15 to TRBJ1-3; D uncertain. CDR3 size: 15 residues. The V gene lost 8 bases and the J gene lost 0 bases, with 14 bases spanning the gap. The germline V gene has CDR1 LNHNV and CDR2 YYDKDF (reference sequence). Here the CDR3 DNA reads TGTGCCACCTCGTCGTACGGGAGCTCTGGAAACACCATATATTTT. It yields the protein CATSSYGSSGNTIYF.

The chain carries TRBV9 and TRBJ1-2, with 7 nucleotides matching TRBD1. Looked up from germline, CDR1 is SGDLS and CDR2 is YYNGEE. V was pared by 3 bases and J by 7 bases, with 3 bases of the junction left unmatched. This CDR3 is built from 12 residues. In nucleotides, the CDR3 is TGTGCCAGCAGCGGTCGACAGGGTGGCTACACCTTC. Encoded protein: CASSGRQGGYTF.

This clone was observed a single time. This chain links TRBV28 with TRBJ2-1; 7 nucleotides line up with TRBD2. The CDR3 contains 17 residues. The germline CDR1 and CDR2 sequences are MDHEN and SYDVKM. V trimming: 2 bases; J trimming: 5 bases; junction bases outside the gene matches: 12. CDR3 amino acids: CASSLGWRLAYDNEQFF. CDR3 sequence (DNA): TGTGCCAGCAGTTTAGGGTGGCGACTAGCTTATGACAATGAGCAGTTCTTC.

The J gene is TRBJ1-3, the V gene TRBV18, with D possibly matching TRBD1 (6 bases). The CDR3 length is 16 residues. From germline, CDR1 is KGHSH and CDR2 LQKENI. V gave up 0 bases and J gave up 0 bases, with 9 bases separating them. The DNA of the CDR3 is TGTGCCAGCTCACCACCGGGGGGGCGCTCTGGAAACACCATATATTTT. Amino acid sequence: CASSPPGGRSGNTIYF.

The chain joins TRBV6-5 to TRBJ2-2; possibly TRBD1 for D (6 bases). Germline assignment: CDR1 MNHEY and CDR2 SVGAGI. This CDR3 is built from 15 residues. Trimming removed 6 bases from V and 0 bases from J, with 11 bases in between. Written as DNA, the CDR3 is TGTGCCAGCAGGCAGACAGGTTCGAACACCGGGGAGCTGTTTTTT. Translation gives CASRQTGSNTGELFF.

The V and J genes are TRBV19 and TRBJ1-3; tentative D call: TRBD1 (6 bases). The germline V gene encodes CDR1 LNHDA and CDR2 SQIVND (reference sequence). The CDR3 covers 13 residues. With 6 bases removed from V and 8 bases from J, the gap between germline ends came to 14 bases. CDR3 DNA: TGTGCCAGTAGGTTCCGGGACAAAGACACCATATATTTT. Residues: CASRFRDKDTIYF.

The J gene is TRBJ2-7, the V gene TRBV7-2, with TRBD2 as a possible D gene (5 bases). V lost 10 bases and J 6 bases, leaving 22 bases between the germline ends. The CDR3 contains 14 residues. Germline V gene data show CDR1 as SGHTA and CDR2 as FQGNSA. The CDR3 region has the DNA TGTGCCACCTCGCTCGGAGGCCTCCCTTCCGAGCAGTACTTC. It specifies CATSLGGLPSEQYF.